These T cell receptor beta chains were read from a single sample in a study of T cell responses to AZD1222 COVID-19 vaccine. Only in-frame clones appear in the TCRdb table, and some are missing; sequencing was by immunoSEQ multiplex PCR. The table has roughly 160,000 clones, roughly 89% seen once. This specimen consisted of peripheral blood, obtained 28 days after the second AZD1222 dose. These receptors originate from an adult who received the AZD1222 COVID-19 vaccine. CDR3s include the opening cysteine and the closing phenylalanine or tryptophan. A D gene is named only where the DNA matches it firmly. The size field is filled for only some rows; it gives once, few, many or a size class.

CDR3 protein: CASAPGPYEQYF
CDR3 DNA: TGTGCCAGCGCCCCGGGCCCCTACGAGCAGTACTTC
D gene: .
clone size: .
J gene: TRBJ2-7
V gene: TRBV6-5

CDR3 protein: CAISPGTYNSPLHF
CDR3 DNA: TGTGCCATCAGCCCGGGAACCTATAATTCACCCCTCCACTTT
D gene: .
clone size: once
J gene: TRBJ1-6
V gene: TRBV10-3

CDR3 protein: CASRIGGAKAYEQYF
CDR3 DNA: TGTGCCAGCAGAATCGGGGGGGCTAAGGCCTACGAGCAGTACTTC
D gene: TRBD2
clone size: .
J gene: TRBJ2-7
V gene: TRBV13

CDR3 protein: CASSLFQVGYTF
CDR3 DNA: TGTGCCAGCAGCTTGTTTCAGGTCGGCTACACCTTC
D gene: .
clone size: .
J gene: TRBJ1-2
V gene: TRBV5-4

CDR3 protein: CASSVTGAATGELFF
CDR3 DNA: TGTGCCAGCAGCGTGACAGGGGCAGCCACCGGGGAGCTGTTTTTT
D gene: TRBD1
clone size: .
J gene: TRBJ2-2
V gene: TRBV9

CDR3 protein: CASTTGGNQPQHF
CDR3 DNA: TGTGCCAGCACGACAGGGGGCAATCAGCCCCAGCATTTT
D gene: TRBD1
clone size: .
J gene: TRBJ1-5
V gene: TRBV18

CDR3 protein: CAWSRDRGGYGYTF
CDR3 DNA: TGTGCCTGGTCTAGGGACAGGGGTGGCTATGGCTACACCTTC
D gene: TRBD1
clone size: .
J gene: TRBJ1-2
V gene: TRBV30

CDR3 protein: CASSTGPSSYNSPLHF
CDR3 DNA: TGTGCCAGCAGTACAGGGCCCAGCTCCTATAATTCACCCCTCCACTTT
D gene: .
clone size: .
J gene: TRBJ1-6
V gene: TRBV27

CDR3 protein: CASRPEFTEAFF
CDR3 DNA: TGTGCCAGCAGACCGGAGTTCACTGAAGCTTTCTTT
D gene: .
clone size: .
J gene: TRBJ1-1
V gene: TRBV6-1

CDR3 protein: CASSGTSGISGNTIYF
CDR3 DNA: TGTGCCAGCAGTGGGACCTCGGGGATCTCTGGAAACACCATATATTTT
D gene: .
clone size: .
J gene: TRBJ1-3
V gene: TRBV2

CDR3 protein: CASSLDYRTYQPQHF
CDR3 DNA: TGTGCCAGCAGCTTAGACTACAGAACTTATCAGCCCCAGCATTTT
D gene: .
clone size: .
J gene: TRBJ1-5
V gene: TRBV11-2

CDR3 protein: CASSLERGRGGEQYF
CDR3 DNA: TGTGCCAGCAGCTTGGAGAGGGGGCGGGGAGGAGAGCAGTACTTC
D gene: .
clone size: .
J gene: TRBJ2-7
V gene: TRBV5-4

CDR3 protein: CASSPGQPSNYGYTF
CDR3 DNA: TGCGCCAGCAGCCCGGGACAGCCTTCTAACTATGGCTACACCTTC
D gene: TRBD1
clone size: many
J gene: TRBJ1-2
V gene: TRBV4-1

CDR3 protein: CASSIAAAALKTSTYGYTF
CDR3 DNA: TGTGCCAGTAGTATCGCAGCGGCAGCGCTCAAAACCAGTACCTATGGCTACACCTTC
D gene: .
clone size: .
J gene: TRBJ1-2
V gene: TRBV19

CDR3 protein: CATRTSALSGDTQYF
CDR3 DNA: TGTGCCACCCGGACTAGCGCCCTTAGTGGGGATACGCAGTATTTT
D gene: TRBD2
clone size: .
J gene: TRBJ2-3
V gene: TRBV2

CDR3 protein: CASSLPGTPSYGYTF
CDR3 DNA: TGTGCCAGCAGCCTGCCCGGGACACCCTCCTATGGCTACACCTTC
D gene: .
clone size: .
J gene: TRBJ1-2
V gene: TRBV14

CDR3 protein: CASRAGGTEAFF
CDR3 DNA: TGTGCCAGCAGGGCAGGGGGCACTGAAGCTTTCTTT
D gene: TRBD1
clone size: .
J gene: TRBJ1-1
V gene: TRBV2

CDR3 protein: CASRRGADETQYF
CDR3 DNA: TGTGCCAGCAGGCGAGGGGCAGACGAGACCCAGTACTTC
D gene: .
clone size: .
J gene: TRBJ2-5
V gene: TRBV5-6

CDR3 protein: CAWSVSRAGEQYF
CDR3 DNA: TGTGCCTGGAGTGTGAGCAGGGCGGGCGAGCAGTACTTC
D gene: .
clone size: few
J gene: TRBJ2-7
V gene: TRBV30

CDR3 protein: CASSRFREGNTEAFF
CDR3 DNA: TGTGCCAGTAGTAGGTTTAGGGAGGGAAACACTGAAGCTTTCTTT
D gene: .
clone size: .
J gene: TRBJ1-1
V gene: TRBV19

CDR3 protein: CASSAGISNEKLFF
CDR3 DNA: TGTGCCAGCAGCGCTGGGATCTCTAATGAAAAACTGTTTTTT
D gene: .
clone size: .
J gene: TRBJ1-4
V gene: TRBV9

CDR3 protein: CASSPDGQGNQPQHF
CDR3 DNA: TGCGCCAGCAGCCCCGACGGGCAGGGGAATCAGCCCCAGCATTTT
D gene: .
clone size: .
J gene: TRBJ1-5
V gene: TRBV5-1

CDR3 protein: CASSPQSRQDNLPQHF
CDR3 DNA: TGCGCCAGCAGCCCCCAATCTAGACAGGACAACCTGCCCCAGCATTTT
D gene: .
clone size: .
J gene: TRBJ1-5
V gene: TRBV4-1

CDR3 protein: CASSLPGGSSYEQYF
CDR3 DNA: TGTGCCAGCAGCCTCCCCGGTGGCAGCTCCTACGAGCAGTACTTC
D gene: .
clone size: .
J gene: TRBJ2-7
V gene: TRBV11-2

CDR3 protein: CASSVPNEKLFF
CDR3 DNA: TGTGCCAGCAGCGTACCAAATGAAAAACTGTTTTTT
D gene: .
clone size: .
J gene: TRBJ1-4
V gene: TRBV9

CDR3 protein: CASSRISGETQYF
CDR3 DNA: TGCGCCAGCAGCCGTATTTCGGGAGAGACCCAGTACTTC
D gene: .
clone size: .
J gene: TRBJ2-5
V gene: TRBV5-1

CDR3 protein: CASSRGQGTGELFF
CDR3 DNA: TGTGCCAGCAGCCGGGGACAGGGAACCGGGGAGCTGTTTTTT
D gene: TRBD1
clone size: .
J gene: TRBJ2-2
V gene: TRBV11-2

CDR3 protein: CASSRGTVNYGYTF
CDR3 DNA: TGTGCCAGCAGCAGGGGGACGGTGAACTATGGCTACACCTTC
D gene: .
clone size: .
J gene: TRBJ1-2
V gene: TRBV21-1

CDR3 protein: CASSPGSGMNTEAFF
CDR3 DNA: TGTGCCAGCTCACCTGGGTCTGGAATGAACACTGAAGCTTTCTTT
D gene: .
clone size: .
J gene: TRBJ1-1
V gene: TRBV18

CDR3 protein: CASSQGGQAYNEQFF
CDR3 DNA: TGTGCCAGCAGCCAAGGTGGGCAGGCCTACAATGAGCAGTTCTTC
D gene: .
clone size: .
J gene: TRBJ2-1
V gene: TRBV4-2

CDR3 protein: CASSEGLQETQYF
CDR3 DNA: TGCGCCAGCAGTGAAGGTCTCCAAGAGACCCAGTACTTC
D gene: .
clone size: .
J gene: TRBJ2-5
V gene: TRBV10-2

CDR3 protein: CSWRGGPTEAFF
CDR3 DNA: TGCAGCTGGCGCGGGGGACCCACTGAAGCTTTCTTT
D gene: .
clone size: .
J gene: TRBJ1-1
V gene: TRBV29-1

CDR3 protein: CASSYSSGRINSPLHF
CDR3 DNA: TGTGCCAGCAGTTACTCGTCGGGACGGATTAATTCACCCCTCCACTTT
D gene: .
clone size: .
J gene: TRBJ1-6
V gene: TRBV6-5

CDR3 protein: CASSRAGGGDEQFF
CDR3 DNA: TGTGCCAGCAGTCGGGCCGGGGGCGGAGATGAGCAGTTCTTC
D gene: .
clone size: .
J gene: TRBJ2-1
V gene: TRBV6-5

CDR3 protein: CASSRRTNEKLFF
CDR3 DNA: TGTGCCAGCAGCAGAAGAACTAATGAAAAACTGTTTTTT
D gene: .
clone size: .
J gene: TRBJ1-4
V gene: TRBV12-3/TRBV12-4

CDR3 protein: CASSRNGFNQPQHF
CDR3 DNA: TGTGCCAGCAGCCGGAATGGTTTCAATCAGCCCCAGCATTTT
D gene: .
clone size: .
J gene: TRBJ1-5
V gene: TRBV27

CDR3 protein: CASSLSGGGHEQYF
CDR3 DNA: TGTGCCAGCAGCTTATCGGGAGGGGGCCACGAGCAGTACTTC
D gene: .
clone size: once
J gene: TRBJ2-7
V gene: TRBV7-9

CDR3 protein: CATSRDRQYNEKLFF
CDR3 DNA: TGTGCCACCAGCAGAGATAGACAGTATAATGAAAAACTGTTTTTT
D gene: .
clone size: once
J gene: TRBJ1-4
V gene: TRBV15

CDR3 protein: CSVDGLGGETQYF
CDR3 DNA: TGCAGCGTTGACGGTTTGGGGGGAGAGACCCAGTACTTC
D gene: .
clone size: .
J gene: TRBJ2-5
V gene: TRBV29-1

CDR3 protein: CASSPGGQGYTEAFF
CDR3 DNA: TGTGCCAGCAGCCCAGGGGGACAGGGGTACACTGAAGCTTTCTTT
D gene: TRBD1
clone size: .
J gene: TRBJ1-1
V gene: TRBV7-9

CDR3 protein: CASRGAAYNEQFF
CDR3 DNA: TGTGCCAGCAGAGGGGCGGCCTACAATGAGCAGTTCTTC
D gene: .
clone size: .
J gene: TRBJ2-1
V gene: TRBV6-5

CDR3 protein: CASSLQLTGTGNTIYF
CDR3 DNA: TGCGCCAGCAGCCTCCAACTTACAGGGACTGGAAACACCATATATTTT
D gene: .
clone size: .
J gene: TRBJ1-3
V gene: TRBV5-1

CDR3 protein: CASSESRFGALGGANVLTF
CDR3 DNA: TGCGCCAGCAGTGAGTCGAGATTCGGGGCCCTCGGTGGGGCCAACGTCCTGACTTTC
D gene: .
clone size: .
J gene: TRBJ2-6
V gene: TRBV10-1

CDR3 protein: CASSLRDNYEQYF
CDR3 DNA: TGTGCCAGCAGTTTAAGGGATAACTACGAGCAGTACTTC
D gene: .
clone size: .
J gene: TRBJ2-7
V gene: TRBV27

CDR3 protein: CASSLGVINYGYTF
CDR3 DNA: TGTGCCAGCAGCTTAGGGGTCATTAACTATGGCTACACCTTC
D gene: .
clone size: .
J gene: TRBJ1-2
V gene: TRBV7-2

CDR3 protein: CASSGPASGNTIYF
CDR3 DNA: TGTGCCAGCTCGGGACCAGCCTCTGGAAACACCATATATTTT
D gene: .
clone size: once
J gene: TRBJ1-3
V gene: TRBV2

CDR3 protein: CASSQDPRGSYNEQFF
CDR3 DNA: TGTGCCAGCAGCCAAGATCCCCGGGGGTCCTACAATGAGCAGTTCTTC
D gene: .
clone size: once
J gene: TRBJ2-1
V gene: TRBV4-2

CDR3 protein: CASRRGTGITGELFF
CDR3 DNA: TGTGCCAGCAGACGCGGGACAGGGATCACCGGGGAGCTGTTTTTT
D gene: TRBD1
clone size: .
J gene: TRBJ2-2
V gene: TRBV6-5

CDR3 protein: CASSERTNGLADNEQFF
CDR3 DNA: TGTGCCAGCAGTGAAAGGACCAATGGACTAGCGGACAATGAGCAGTTCTTC
D gene: TRBD2
clone size: .
J gene: TRBJ2-1
V gene: TRBV6-1

CDR3 protein: CAWSPTGKYGYTF
CDR3 DNA: TGTGCCTGGAGTCCCACAGGGAAATATGGCTACACCTTC
D gene: .
clone size: .
J gene: TRBJ1-2
V gene: TRBV30

CDR3 protein: CASSQAGGLGETQYF
CDR3 DNA: TGCGCCAGCAGCCAAGCGGGGGGGCTTGGGGAGACCCAGTACTTC
D gene: TRBD2
clone size: .
J gene: TRBJ2-5
V gene: TRBV4-1

CDR3 protein: CATSRGSTSGRTDTQYF
CDR3 DNA: TGTGCCACCAGCAGAGGTTCCACTAGCGGCCGCACAGATACGCAGTATTTT
D gene: TRBD2
clone size: .
J gene: TRBJ2-3
V gene: TRBV15

CDR3 protein: CASSQAASTYNEQFF
CDR3 DNA: TGCGCCAGCAGCCAAGCGGCTAGCACATACAATGAGCAGTTCTTC
D gene: .
clone size: .
J gene: TRBJ2-1
V gene: TRBV4-3

CDR3 protein: CASVRDRGGYGYTF
CDR3 DNA: TGTGCCAGCGTCCGGGACAGGGGTGGCTATGGCTACACCTTC
D gene: TRBD1
clone size: once
J gene: TRBJ1-2
V gene: TRBV6-5